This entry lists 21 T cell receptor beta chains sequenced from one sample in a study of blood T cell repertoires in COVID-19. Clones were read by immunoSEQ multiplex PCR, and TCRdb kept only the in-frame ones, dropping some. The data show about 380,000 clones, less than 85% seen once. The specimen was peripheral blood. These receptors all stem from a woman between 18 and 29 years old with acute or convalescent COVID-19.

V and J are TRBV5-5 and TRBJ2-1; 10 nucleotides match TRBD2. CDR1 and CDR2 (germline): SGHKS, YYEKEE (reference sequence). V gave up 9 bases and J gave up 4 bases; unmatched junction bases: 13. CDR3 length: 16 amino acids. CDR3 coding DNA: TGTGCCACCGGGACTAGCGAAGCCAGAGGGTACAATGAGCAGTTCTTC. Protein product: CATGTSEARGYNEQFF.

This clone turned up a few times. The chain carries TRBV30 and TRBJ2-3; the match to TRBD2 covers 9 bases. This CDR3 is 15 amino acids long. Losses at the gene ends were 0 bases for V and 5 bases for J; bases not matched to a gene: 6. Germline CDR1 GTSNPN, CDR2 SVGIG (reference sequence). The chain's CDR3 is CAWSVGLAKEDTQYF. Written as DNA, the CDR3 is TGTGCCTGGAGTGTAGGACTAGCGAAGGAAGATACGCAGTATTTT.

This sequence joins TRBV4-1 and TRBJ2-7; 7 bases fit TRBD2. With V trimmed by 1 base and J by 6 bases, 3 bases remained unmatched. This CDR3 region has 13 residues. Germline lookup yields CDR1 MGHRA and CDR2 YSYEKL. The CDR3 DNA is TGCGCCAGCAGCCAAGGGGAGGGGTTCGAGCAGTACTTC. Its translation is CASSQGEGFEQYF.

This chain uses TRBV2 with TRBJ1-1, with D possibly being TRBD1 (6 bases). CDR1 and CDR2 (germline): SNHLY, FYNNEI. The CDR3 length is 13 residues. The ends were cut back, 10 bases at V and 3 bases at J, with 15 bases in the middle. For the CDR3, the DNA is TGTGCCAACACAGGGCTTCGGGACACTGAAGCTTTCTTT. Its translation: CANTGLRDTEAFF.

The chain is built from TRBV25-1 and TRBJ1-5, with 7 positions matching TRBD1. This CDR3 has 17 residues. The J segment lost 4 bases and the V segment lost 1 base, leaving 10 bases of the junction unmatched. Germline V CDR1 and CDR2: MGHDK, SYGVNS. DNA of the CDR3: TGTGCCAGCAGTGAATGTCCCACAGGGGAAGGAAATCAGCCCCAGCATTTT. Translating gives CASSECPTGEGNQPQHF. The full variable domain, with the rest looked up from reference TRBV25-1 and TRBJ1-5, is EADIYQTPRYLVIGTGKKITLECSQTMGHDKMYWYQQDPGMELHLIHYSYGVNSTEKGDLSSESTVSRIRTEHFPLTLESARPSHTSQYLCASSECPTGEGNQPQHFGDGTRLSIL.

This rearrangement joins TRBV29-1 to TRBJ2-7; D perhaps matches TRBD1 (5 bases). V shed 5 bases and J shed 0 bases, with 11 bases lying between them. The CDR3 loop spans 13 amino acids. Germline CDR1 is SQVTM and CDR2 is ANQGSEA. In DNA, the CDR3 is TGCAGCGTTAGGACACCTTTCTCCTACGAGCAGTACTTC. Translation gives CSVRTPFSYEQYF.

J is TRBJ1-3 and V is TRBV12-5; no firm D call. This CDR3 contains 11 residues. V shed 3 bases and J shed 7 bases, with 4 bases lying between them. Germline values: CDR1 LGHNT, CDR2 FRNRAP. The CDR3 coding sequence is TGTGCTAGTGGTTTTGAGAACACCATATATTTT. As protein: CASGFENTIYF.

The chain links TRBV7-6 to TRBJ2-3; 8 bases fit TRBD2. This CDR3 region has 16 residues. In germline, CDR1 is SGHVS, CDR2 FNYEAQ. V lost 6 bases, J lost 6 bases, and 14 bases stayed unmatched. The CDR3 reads CASSFDLRGASDTQYF. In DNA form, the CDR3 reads TGTGCCAGCAGTTTTGATCTGCGGGGGGCTTCGGATACGCAGTATTTT. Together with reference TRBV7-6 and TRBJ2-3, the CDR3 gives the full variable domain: GAGVSQSPRYKVTKRGQDVALRCDPISGHVSLYWYRQALGQGPEFLTYFNYEAQQDKSGLPNDRFSAERPEGSISTLTIQRTEQRDSAMYRCASSFDLRGASDTQYFGPGTRLTVL.

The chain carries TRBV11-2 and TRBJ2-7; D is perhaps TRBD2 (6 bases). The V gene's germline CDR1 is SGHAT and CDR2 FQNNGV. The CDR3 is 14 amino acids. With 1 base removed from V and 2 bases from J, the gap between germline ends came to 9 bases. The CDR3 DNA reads TGTGCCAGCAGCTTAGTTTCGGGAGCCTACGAGCAGTACTTC. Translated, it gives CASSLVSGAYEQYF.

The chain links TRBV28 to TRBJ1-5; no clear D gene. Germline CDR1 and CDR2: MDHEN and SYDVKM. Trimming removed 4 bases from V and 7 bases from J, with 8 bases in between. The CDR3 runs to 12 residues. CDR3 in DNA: TGTGCCAGCAGTTCAGCAGGACAGCCCCAGCATTTT. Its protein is CASSSAGQPQHF.

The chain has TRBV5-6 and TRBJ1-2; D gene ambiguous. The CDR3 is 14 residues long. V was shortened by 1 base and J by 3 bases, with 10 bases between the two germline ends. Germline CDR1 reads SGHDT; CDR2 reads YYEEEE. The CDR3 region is CASSLIGVDYGYTF. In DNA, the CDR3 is TGTGCCAGCAGCTTGATCGGGGTTGACTATGGCTACACCTTC.

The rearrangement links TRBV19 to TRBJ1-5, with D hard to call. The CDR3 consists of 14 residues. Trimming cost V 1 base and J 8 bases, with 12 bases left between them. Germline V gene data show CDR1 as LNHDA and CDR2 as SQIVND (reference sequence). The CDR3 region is CASSIVGLDKPQHF. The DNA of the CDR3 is TGTGCCAGTAGTATAGTGGGCCTTGATAAGCCCCAGCATTTT.

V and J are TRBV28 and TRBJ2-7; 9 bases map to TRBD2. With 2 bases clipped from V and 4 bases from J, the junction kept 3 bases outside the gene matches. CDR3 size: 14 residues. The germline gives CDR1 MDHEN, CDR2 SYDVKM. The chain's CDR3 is CASSLLAGKYEQYF. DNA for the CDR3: TGTGCCAGCAGTTTACTAGCGGGGAAATACGAGCAGTACTTC. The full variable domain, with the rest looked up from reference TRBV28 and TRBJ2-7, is DVKVTQSSRYLVKRTGEKVFLECVQDMDHENMFWYRQDPGLGLRLIYFSYDVKMKEKGDIPEGYSVSREKKERFSLILESASTNQTSMYLCASSLLAGKYEQYFGPGTRLTVT.

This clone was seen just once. For the CDR3, the DNA is TGTGCCAGCCTGGGACAGGTCTACTCAGATACGCAGTATTTT. Its translation: CASLGQVYSDTQYF. V usage is TRBV27 and J usage is TRBJ2-3; TRBD1 agrees at 8 bases. The CDR3 has 14 residues. Looked up from germline, CDR1 is MNHEY and CDR2 is SMNVEV (reference sequence). The V gene end was trimmed by 8 bases and the J gene end by 4 bases; junction bases not matched to a gene: 8.

The CDR3 coding sequence is TGTGCCAGCAGGGGGGGTTCGGGCTACGAGCAGTACTTC. Translation: CASRGGSGYEQYF. The chain has TRBV2 and TRBJ2-7, with TRBD2 as a possible D gene (6 bases). Germline-derived CDR1 and CDR2 are SNHLY and FYNNEI. The ends were cut back, 6 bases at V and 3 bases at J, with 12 bases in the middle. The CDR3 sequence is 13 residues long. Drawing the rest from reference TRBV2 and TRBJ2-7, the complete variable domain is EPEVTQTPSHQVTQMGQEVILRCVPISNHLYFYWYRQILGQKVEFLVSFYNNEISEKSEIFDDQFSVERPDGSNFTLKIRSTKLEDSAMYFCASRGGSGYEQYFGPGTRLTVT.

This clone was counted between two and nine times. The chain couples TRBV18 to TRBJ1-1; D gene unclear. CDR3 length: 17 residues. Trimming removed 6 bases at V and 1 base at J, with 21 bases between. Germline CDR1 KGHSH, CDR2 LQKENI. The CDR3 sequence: CASSQDEGLTSNTEAFF. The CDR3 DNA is TGTGCCAGCTCTCAAGACGAGGGCCTGACATCGAACACTGAAGCTTTCTTT.

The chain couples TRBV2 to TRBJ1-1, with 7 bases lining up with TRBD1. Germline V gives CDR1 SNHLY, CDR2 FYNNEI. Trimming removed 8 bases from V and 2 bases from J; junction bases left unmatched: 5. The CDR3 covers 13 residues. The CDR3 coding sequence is TGTGCCAGCGTCCGGGACAGAAACACTGAAGCTTTCTTT. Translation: CASVRDRNTEAFF.

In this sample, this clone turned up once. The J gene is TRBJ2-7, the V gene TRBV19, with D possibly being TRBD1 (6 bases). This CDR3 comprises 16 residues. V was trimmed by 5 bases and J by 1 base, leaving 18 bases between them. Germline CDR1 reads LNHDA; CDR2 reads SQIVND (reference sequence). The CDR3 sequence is CASSPAYRVPSYEQYF. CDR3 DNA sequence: TGTGCCAGTAGTCCCGCCTACAGGGTTCCGTCCTACGAGCAGTACTTC. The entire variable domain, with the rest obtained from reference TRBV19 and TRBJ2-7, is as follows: DGGITQSPKYLFRKEGQNVTLSCEQNLNHDAMYWYRQDPGQGLRLIYYSQIVNDFQKGDIAEGYSVSREKKESFPLTVTSAQKNPTAFYLCASSPAYRVPSYEQYFGPGTRLTVT.

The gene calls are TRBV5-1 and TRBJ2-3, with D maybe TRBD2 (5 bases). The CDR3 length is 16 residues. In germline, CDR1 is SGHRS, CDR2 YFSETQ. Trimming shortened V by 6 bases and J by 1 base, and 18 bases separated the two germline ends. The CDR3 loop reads CASISGGAGRTDTQYF. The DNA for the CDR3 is TGCGCCAGCATCTCCGGAGGTGCAGGTCGCACAGATACGCAGTATTTT.

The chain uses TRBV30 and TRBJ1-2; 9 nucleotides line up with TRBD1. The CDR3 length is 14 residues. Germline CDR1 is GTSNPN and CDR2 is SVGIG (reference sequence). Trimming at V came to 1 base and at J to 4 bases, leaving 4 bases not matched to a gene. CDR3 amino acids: CAWSGTGEGYGYTF. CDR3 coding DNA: TGTGCCTGGAGTGGGACAGGGGAGGGCTATGGCTACACCTTC.

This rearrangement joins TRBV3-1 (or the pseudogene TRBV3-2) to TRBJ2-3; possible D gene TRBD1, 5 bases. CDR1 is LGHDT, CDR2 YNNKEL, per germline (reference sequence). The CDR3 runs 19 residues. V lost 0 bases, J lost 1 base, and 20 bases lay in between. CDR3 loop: CASSQEQGALTQRTDTQYF. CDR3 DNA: TGTGCCAGCAGCCAAGAACAAGGGGCCCTAACCCAACGCACAGATACGCAGTATTTT.